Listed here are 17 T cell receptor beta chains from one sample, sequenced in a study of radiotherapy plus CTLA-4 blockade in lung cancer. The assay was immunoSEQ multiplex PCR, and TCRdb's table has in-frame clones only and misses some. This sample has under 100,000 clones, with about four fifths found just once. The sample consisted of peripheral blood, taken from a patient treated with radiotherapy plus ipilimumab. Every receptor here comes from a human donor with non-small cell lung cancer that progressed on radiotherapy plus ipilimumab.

CDR3 loop: CASSTSGGFADTQYF. The CDR3 coding sequence is TGTGCCAGCAGTACTAGCGGGGGGTTCGCAGATACGCAGTATTTT. The rearrangement joins TRBV6-4 to TRBJ2-3; 12 bases map to TRBD2. There are 15 residues in the CDR3. CDR1 MRHNA and CDR2 SNTAGT come from the germline V gene. V was pared by 5 bases and J by 4 bases, with 4 bases of the junction left unmatched.

CDR3: CASAENTKNIQYF. DNA of the CDR3: TGTGCCAGTGCAGAAAACACCAAAAACATTCAGTACTTC. The rearrangement uses TRBV7-8 and TRBJ2-4; the D is unclear. V gave up 9 bases and J gave up 2 bases, with 11 bases separating them. Germline V CDR1 and CDR2: SGHVS, FQNEAQ. The CDR3 consists of 13 residues.

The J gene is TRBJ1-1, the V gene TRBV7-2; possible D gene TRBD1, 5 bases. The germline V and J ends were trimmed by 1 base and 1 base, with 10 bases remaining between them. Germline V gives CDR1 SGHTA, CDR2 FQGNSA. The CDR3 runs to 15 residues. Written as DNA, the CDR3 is TGTGCCAGCAGCTTAGGCTCCGGGGCGAACACTGAAGCTTTCTTT. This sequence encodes CASSLGSGANTEAFF.

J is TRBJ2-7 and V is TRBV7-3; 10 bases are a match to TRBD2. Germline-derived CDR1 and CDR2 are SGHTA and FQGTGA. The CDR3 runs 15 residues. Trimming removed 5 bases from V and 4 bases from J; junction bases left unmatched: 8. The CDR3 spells CASSPSGGDLYEQYF. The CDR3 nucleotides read TGTGCCAGCAGCCCGAGCGGGGGGGACCTTTACGAGCAGTACTTC.

Here the CDR3 reads CASSQDLLDTQYF. The CDR3, as DNA: TGCGCCAGCAGCCAAGATCTTCTGGATACGCAGTATTTT. J is TRBJ2-3 and V is TRBV4-3; D unclear. Germline CDR1 reads LGHNA; CDR2 reads YSLEER. CDR3 length: 13 residues. Trimming took 0 bases from V and 6 from J, leaving 7 bases between them.

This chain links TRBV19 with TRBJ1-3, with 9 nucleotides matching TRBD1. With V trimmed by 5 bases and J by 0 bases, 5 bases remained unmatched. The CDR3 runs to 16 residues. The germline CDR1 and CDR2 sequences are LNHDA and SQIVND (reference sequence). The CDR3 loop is CASSPRQGGSGNTIYF. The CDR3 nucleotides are TGTGCCAGTAGTCCCCGACAGGGGGGCTCTGGAAACACCATATATTTT.

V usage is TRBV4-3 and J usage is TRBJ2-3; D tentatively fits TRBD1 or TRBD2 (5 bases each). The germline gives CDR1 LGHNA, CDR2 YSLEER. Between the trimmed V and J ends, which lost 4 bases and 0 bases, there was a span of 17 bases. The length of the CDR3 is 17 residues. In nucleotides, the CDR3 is TGCGCCAGCAGCCCGGAAGTAGGGGACCTTAGCACAGATACGCAGTATTTT. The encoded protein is CASSPEVGDLSTDTQYF.

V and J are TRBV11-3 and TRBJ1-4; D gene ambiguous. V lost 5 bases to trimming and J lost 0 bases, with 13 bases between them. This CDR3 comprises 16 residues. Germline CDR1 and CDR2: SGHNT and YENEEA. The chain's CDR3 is CASSPRKGTTNEKLFF. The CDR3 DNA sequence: TGTGCCAGCAGCCCAAGGAAGGGAACAACTAATGAAAAACTGTTTTTT. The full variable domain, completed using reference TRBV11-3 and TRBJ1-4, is EAGVVQSPRYKIIEKKQPVAFWCNPISGHNTLYWYLQNLGQGPELLIRYENEEAVDDSQLPKDRFSAERLKGVDSTLKIQPAELGDSAVYLCASSPRKGTTNEKLFFGSGTQLSVL.

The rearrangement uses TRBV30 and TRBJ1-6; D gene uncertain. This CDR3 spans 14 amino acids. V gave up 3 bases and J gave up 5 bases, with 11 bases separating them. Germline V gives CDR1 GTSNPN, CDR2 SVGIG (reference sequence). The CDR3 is CAWRPSGHNSPLHF. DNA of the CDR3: TGTGCCTGGAGGCCGTCGGGCCATAATTCACCCCTCCACTTT. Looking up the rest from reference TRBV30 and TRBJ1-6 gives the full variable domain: SQTIHQWPATLVQPVGSPLSLECTVEGTSNPNLYWYRQAAGRGLQLLFYSVGIGQISSEVPQNLSASRPQDRQFILSSKKLLLSDSGFYLCAWRPSGHNSPLHFGNGTRLTVT.

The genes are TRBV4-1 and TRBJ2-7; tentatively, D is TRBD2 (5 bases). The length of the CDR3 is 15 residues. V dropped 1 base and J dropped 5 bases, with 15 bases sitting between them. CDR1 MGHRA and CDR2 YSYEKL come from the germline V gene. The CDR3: CASSQVGSGSNEQYF. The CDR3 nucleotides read TGCGCCAGCAGCCAAGTAGGGTCGGGGTCAAACGAGCAGTACTTC.

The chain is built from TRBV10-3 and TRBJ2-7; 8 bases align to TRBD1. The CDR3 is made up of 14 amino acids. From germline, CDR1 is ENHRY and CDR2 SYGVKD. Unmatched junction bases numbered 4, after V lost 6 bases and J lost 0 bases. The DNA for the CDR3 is TGTGCCATCAGCGAGACAGGGGCCTCCTACGAGCAGTACTTC. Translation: CAISETGASYEQYF.

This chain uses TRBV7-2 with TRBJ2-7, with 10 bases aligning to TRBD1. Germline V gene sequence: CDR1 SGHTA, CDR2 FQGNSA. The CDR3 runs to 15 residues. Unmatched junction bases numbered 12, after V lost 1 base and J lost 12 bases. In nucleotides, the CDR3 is TGTGCCAGCAGCTTAGTATCGGGGACAGGGGCCTCGTTGTACTTC. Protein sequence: CASSLVSGTGASLYF.

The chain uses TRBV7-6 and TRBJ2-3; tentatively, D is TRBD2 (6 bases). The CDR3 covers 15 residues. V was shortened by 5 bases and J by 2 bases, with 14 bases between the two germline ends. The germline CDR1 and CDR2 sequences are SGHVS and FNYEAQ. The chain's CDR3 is CASSRLASFTDTQYF. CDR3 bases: TGTGCCAGCAGCCGTCTAGCGAGCTTCACAGATACGCAGTATTTT.

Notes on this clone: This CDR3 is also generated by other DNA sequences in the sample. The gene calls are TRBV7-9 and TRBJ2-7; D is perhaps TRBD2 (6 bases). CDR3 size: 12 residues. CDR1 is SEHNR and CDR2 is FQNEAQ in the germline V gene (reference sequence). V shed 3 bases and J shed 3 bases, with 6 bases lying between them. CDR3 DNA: TGTGCCAGCAGCTTCGGGAGCTACGAGCAGTACTTC. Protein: CASSFGSYEQYF.

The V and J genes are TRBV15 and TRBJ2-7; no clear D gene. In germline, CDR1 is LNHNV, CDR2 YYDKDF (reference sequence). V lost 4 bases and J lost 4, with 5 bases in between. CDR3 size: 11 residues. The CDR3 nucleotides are TGTGCCACCAGCAACCGGTACGAGCAGTACTTC. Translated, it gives CATSNRYEQYF.

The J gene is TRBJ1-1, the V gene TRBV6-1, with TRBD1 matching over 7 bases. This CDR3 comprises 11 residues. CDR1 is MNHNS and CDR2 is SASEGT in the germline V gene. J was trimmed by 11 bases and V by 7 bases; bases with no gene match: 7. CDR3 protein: CASNLQGYAFF. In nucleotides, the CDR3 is TGTGCCAGCAATTTACAGGGGTATGCTTTCTTT.

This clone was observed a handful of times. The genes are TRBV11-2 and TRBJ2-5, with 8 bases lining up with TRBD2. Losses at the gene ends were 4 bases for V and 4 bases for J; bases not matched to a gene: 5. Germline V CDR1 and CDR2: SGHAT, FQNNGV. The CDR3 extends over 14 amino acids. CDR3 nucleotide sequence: TGTGCCAGCAGCTCCTGGACTAGCAGAGAGACCCAGTACTTC. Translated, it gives CASSSWTSRETQYF.